Given below is one T cell receptor (beta chain) in context. As yet, its antigen is unknown. The isolated RNA, all of it, was reverse transcribed, so expressed TCRB transcripts were what got sequenced. Libraries were prepared by immunoSEQ multiplex PCR; TCRdb keeps only in-frame clonotypes and omits some of them. Of 150,000 to 180,000 clones in the sample, 10% to 13% were seen once. The entry originates in a study of beta chain features in type 1 diabetes. Study conclusions and caveats: Type 1 diabetes patients showed a moderate but significant shortening of TCRB CDR3s in all four CD4+ subsets.

From germline, CDR1 is SGHRS and CDR2 YFSETQ. CDR3 length equals 14 residues. The V and J ends lost 7 bases and 0 bases respectively, with 13 bases between them. The clonotype comes from a man aged 30-40 years with type 1 diabetes. J is TRBJ1-1 and V is TRBV5-1; D is possibly TRBD1 (6 bases). Material: central memory CD4+ T cells from blood. CDR3 DNA sequence: TGCGCCAGCGCGACAGGAGCCATGAACACTGAAGCTTTCTTT. Its translation is CASATGAMNTEAFF.